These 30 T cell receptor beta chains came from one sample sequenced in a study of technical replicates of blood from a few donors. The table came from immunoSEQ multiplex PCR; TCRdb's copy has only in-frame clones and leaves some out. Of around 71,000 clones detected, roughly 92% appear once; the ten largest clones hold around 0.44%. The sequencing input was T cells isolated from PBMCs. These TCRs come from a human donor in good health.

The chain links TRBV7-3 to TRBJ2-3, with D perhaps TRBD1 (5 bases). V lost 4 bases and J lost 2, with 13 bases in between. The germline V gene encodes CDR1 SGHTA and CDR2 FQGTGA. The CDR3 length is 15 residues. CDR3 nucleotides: TGTGCCAGCAGCTCCATAGGGGCAACCACAGATACGCAGTATTTT. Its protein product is CASSSIGATTDTQYF.

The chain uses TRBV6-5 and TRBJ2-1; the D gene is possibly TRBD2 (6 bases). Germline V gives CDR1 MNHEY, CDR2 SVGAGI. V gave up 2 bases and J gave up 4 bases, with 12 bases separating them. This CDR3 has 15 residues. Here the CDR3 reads CASSYAEGPYNEQFF. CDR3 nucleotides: TGTGCCAGCAGTTACGCGGAGGGCCCGTACAATGAGCAGTTCTTC.

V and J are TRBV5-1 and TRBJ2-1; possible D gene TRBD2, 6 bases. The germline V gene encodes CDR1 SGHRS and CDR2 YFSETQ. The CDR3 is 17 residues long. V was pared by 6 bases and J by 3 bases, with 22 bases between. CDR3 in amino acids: CASTTHRWLANYNEQFF. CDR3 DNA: TGCGCCAGCACCACACACCGATGGCTAGCGAACTACAATGAGCAGTTCTTC. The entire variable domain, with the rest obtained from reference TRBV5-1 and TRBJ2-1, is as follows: KAGVTQTPRYLIKTRGQQVTLSCSPISGHRSVSWYQQTPGQGLQFLFEYFSETQRNKGNFPGRFSGRQFSNSRSEMNVSTLELGDSALYLCASTTHRWLANYNEQFFGPGTRLTVL.

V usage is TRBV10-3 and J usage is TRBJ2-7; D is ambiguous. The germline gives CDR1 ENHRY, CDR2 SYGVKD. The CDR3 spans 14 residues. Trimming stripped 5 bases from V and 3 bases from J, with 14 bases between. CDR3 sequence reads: CAISPNQLLYEQYF. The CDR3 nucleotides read TGTGCCATCAGTCCCAATCAACTCCTCTACGAGCAGTACTTC.

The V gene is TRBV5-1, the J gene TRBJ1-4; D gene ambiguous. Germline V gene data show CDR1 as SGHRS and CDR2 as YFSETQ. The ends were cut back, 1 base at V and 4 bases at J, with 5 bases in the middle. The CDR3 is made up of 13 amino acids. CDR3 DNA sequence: TGCGCCAGCAGCTTGATCGTTAATGAAAAACTGTTTTTT. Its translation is CASSLIVNEKLFF. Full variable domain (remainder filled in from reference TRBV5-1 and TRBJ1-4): KAGVTQTPRYLIKTRGQQVTLSCSPISGHRSVSWYQQTPGQGLQFLFEYFSETQRNKGNFPGRFSGRQFSNSRSEMNVSTLELGDSALYLCASSLIVNEKLFFGSGTQLSVL.

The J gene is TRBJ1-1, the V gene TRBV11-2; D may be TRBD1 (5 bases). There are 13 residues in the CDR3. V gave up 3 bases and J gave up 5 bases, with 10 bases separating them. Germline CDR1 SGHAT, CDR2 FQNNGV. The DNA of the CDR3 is TGTGCCAGCAGCTTTAAGGGGTGGACTGAAGCTTTCTTT. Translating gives CASSFKGWTEAFF.

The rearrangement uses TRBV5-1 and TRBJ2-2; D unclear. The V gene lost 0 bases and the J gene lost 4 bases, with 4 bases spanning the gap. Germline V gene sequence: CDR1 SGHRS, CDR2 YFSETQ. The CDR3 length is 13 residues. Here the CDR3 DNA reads TGCGCCAGCAGCTTGGGGAGCACCGGGGAGCTGTTTTTT. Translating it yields CASSLGSTGELFF.

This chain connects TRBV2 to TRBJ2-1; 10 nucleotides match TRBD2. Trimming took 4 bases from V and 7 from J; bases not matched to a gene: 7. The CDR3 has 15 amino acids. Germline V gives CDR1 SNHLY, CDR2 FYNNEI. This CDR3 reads CASSVPGLALNEQFF. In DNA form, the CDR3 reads TGTGCCAGCAGTGTGCCGGGACTAGCGTTGAATGAGCAGTTCTTC.

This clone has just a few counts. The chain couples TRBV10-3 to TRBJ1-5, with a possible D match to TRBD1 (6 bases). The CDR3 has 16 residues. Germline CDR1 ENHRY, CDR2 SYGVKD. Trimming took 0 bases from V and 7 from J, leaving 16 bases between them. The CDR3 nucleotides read TGTGCCATCAGTGAGTCAAGCGGCGACAGGCCGCAGCCCCAGCATTTT. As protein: CAISESSGDRPQPQHF.

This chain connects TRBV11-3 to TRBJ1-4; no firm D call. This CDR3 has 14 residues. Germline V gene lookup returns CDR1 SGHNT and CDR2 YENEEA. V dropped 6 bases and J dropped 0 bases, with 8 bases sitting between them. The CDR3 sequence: CASSGQTTNEKLFF. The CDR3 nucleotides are TGTGCCAGCAGTGGGCAGACAACTAATGAAAAACTGTTTTTT.

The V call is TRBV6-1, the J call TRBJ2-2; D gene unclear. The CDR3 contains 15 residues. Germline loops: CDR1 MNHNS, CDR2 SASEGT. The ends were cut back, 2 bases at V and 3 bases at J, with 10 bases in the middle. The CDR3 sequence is CASSEYMTYTGELFF. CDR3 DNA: TGTGCCAGCAGTGAATATATGACTTACACCGGGGAGCTGTTTTTT.

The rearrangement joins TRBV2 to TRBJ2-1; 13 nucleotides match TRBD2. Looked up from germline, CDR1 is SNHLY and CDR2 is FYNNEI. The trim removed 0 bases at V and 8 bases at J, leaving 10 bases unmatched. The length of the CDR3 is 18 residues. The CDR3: CASSEAGLAGRGPDEQFF. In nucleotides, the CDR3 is TGTGCCAGCAGTGAAGCGGGACTAGCGGGACGTGGGCCCGATGAGCAGTTCTTC.

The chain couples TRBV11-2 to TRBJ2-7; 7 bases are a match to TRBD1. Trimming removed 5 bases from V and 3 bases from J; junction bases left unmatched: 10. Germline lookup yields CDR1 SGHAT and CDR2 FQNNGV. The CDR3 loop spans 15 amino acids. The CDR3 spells CASSSTSGTVYEQYF. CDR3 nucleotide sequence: TGTGCCAGCAGCAGTACCTCCGGGACAGTCTACGAGCAGTACTTC.

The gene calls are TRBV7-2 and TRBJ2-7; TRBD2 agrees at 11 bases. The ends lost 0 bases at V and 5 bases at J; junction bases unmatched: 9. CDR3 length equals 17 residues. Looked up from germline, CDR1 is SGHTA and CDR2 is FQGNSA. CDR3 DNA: TGTGCCAGCAGCTTAGCCACCTTAAGACTAGCGGGAAACGAGCAGTACTTC. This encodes CASSLATLRLAGNEQYF.

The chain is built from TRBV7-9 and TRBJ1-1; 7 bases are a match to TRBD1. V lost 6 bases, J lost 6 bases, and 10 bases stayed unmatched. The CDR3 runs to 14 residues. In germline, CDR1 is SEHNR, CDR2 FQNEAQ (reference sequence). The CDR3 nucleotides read TGTGCCAGCAGAGACAGGGAAAAAGTCGCTGAAGCTTTCTTT. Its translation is CASRDREKVAEAFF.

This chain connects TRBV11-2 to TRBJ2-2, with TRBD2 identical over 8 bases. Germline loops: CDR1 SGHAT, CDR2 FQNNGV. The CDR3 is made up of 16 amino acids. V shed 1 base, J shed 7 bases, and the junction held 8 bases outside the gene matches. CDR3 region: CASSLGGRGRSGELFF. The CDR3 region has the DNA TGTGCCAGCAGCTTAGGAGGACGCGGGAGGAGCGGGGAGCTGTTTTTT.

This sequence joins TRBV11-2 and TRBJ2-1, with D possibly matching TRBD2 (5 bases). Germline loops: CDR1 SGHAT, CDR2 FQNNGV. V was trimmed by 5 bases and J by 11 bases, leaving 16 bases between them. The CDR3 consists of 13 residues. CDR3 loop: CASSPHERSQQFF. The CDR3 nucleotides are TGTGCCAGCAGCCCACATGAGCGGTCACAGCAGTTCTTC. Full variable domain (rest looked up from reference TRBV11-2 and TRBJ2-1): EAGVAQSPRYKIIEKRQSVAFWCNPISGHATLYWYQQILGQGPKLLIQFQNNGVVDDSQLPKDRFSAERLKGVDSTLKIQPAKLEDSAVYLCASSPHERSQQFFGPGTRLTVL.

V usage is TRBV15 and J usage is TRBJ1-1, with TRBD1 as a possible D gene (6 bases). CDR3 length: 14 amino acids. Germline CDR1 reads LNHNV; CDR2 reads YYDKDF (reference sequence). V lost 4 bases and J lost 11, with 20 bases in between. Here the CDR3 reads CATSIQSGAGAAFF. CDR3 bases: TGTGCCACCAGCATCCAGTCTGGGGCAGGGGCCGCTTTCTTT.

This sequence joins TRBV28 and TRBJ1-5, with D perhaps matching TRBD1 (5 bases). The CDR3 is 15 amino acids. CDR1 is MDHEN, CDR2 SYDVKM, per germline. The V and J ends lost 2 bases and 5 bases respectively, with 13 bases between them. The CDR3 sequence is CASSLSGAGDQPQHF. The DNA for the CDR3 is TGTGCCAGCAGTTTAAGCGGGGCGGGTGATCAGCCCCAGCATTTT.

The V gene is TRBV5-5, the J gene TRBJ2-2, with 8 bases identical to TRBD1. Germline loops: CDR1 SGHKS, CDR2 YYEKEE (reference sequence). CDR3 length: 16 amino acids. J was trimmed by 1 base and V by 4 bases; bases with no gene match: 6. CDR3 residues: CASSVGTGQNTGELFF. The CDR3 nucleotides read TGTGCCAGCAGCGTAGGGACAGGACAGAACACCGGGGAGCTGTTTTTT.

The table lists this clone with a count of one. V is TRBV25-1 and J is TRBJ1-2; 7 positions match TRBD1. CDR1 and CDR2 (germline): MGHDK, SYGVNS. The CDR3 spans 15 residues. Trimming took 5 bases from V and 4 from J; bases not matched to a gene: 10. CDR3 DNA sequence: TGTGCCAGCAGTTCCGCAAGGGGGCAAGGCTATGGCTACACCTTC. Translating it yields CASSSARGQGYGYTF.

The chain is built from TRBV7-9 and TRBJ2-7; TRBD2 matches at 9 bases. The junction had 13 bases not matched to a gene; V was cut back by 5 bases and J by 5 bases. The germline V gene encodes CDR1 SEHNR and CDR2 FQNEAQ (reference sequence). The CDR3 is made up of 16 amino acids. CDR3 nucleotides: TGTGCCAGCAGCCCCCGATGGCGGGAGGGCCCGGACGAGCAGTACTTC. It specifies CASSPRWREGPDEQYF.

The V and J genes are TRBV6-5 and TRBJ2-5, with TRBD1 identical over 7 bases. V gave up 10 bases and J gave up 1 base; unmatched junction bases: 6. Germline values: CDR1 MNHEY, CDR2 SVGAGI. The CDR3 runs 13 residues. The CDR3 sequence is CATRTGAQETQYF. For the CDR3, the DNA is TGTGCCACACGGACAGGAGCCCAAGAGACCCAGTACTTC.

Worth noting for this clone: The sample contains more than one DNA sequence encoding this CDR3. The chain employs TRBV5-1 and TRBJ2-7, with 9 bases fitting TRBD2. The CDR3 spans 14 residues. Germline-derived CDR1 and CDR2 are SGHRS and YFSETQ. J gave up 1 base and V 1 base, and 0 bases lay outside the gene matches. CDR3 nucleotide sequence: TGCGCCAGCAGCTTGACTAGCGGGTCCTACGAGCAGTACTTC. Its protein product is CASSLTSGSYEQYF. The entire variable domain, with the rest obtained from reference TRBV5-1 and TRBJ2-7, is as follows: KAGVTQTPRYLIKTRGQQVTLSCSPISGHRSVSWYQQTPGQGLQFLFEYFSETQRNKGNFPGRFSGRQFSNSRSEMNVSTLELGDSALYLCASSLTSGSYEQYFGPGTRLTVT.

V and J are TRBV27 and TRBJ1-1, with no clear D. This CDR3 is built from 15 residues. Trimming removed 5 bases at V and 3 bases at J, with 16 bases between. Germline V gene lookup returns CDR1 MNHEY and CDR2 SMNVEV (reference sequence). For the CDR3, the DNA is TGTGCCAGCAGTATGCCTCCGACCGGGGACACTGAAGCTTTCTTT. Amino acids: CASSMPPTGDTEAFF.

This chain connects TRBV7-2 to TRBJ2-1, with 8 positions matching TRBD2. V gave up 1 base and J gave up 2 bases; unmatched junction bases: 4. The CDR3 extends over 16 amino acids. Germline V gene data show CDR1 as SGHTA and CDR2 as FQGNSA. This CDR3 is CASSLGGSGAYNEQFF. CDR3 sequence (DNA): TGTGCCAGCAGCTTAGGAGGTAGCGGGGCCTACAATGAGCAGTTCTTC.

CDR3 sequence (DNA): TGTGCCAGCAGCCAAGATGGGGTAGCGGGAGAGTCAGAGACCCAGTACTTC. Translated, it gives CASSQDGVAGESETQYF. The chain uses TRBV4-2 and TRBJ2-5; 9 positions agree with TRBD2. Trimming removed 0 bases from V and 4 bases from J; junction bases left unmatched: 9. The germline V gene has CDR1 LGHNA and CDR2 YNFKEQ. The CDR3 covers 17 residues.

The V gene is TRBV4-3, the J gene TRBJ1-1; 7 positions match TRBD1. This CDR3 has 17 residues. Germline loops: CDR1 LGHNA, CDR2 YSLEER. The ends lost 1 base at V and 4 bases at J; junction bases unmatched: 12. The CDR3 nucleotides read TGCGCCAGCAGCCAAGCTGTCAGGGACAGTCCTGGCACTGAAGCTTTCTTT. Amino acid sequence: CASSQAVRDSPGTEAFF.

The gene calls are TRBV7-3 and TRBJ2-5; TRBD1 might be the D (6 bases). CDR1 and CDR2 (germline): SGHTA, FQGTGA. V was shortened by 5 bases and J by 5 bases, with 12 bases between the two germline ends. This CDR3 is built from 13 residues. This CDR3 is CASSPGQFETQYF. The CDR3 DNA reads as TGTGCCAGCAGCCCCGGACAGTTCGAGACCCAGTACTTC.

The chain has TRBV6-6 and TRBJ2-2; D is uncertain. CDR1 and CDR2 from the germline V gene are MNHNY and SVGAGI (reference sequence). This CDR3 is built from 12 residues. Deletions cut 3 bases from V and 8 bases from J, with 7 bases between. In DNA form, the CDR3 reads TGTGCCAGCAGTTATTTACAGGGGGAGCTGTTTTTT. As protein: CASSYLQGELFF.